The 13 T cell receptor beta chains listed next were all sequenced from one sample in a study of blood T cell repertoires in COVID-19 (dated by TCRdb to between 2020 and 2021). Library method: the immunoSEQ multiplex PCR assay. TCRdb mirrors the immuneACCESS table, restricted to in-frame sequences. Some clones are absent from its copies; in checked studies, under half trace to an unresolved V gene, and the reason for the others is unknown. The sample data list about 19,000 clones, and approximately 88% of these were observed just once. The ten largest account for approximately 2.9% of the sample. What was sequenced was peripheral blood. These receptors were taken from a human donor in a cohort sampled during active COVID-19.

The gene calls are TRBV3-1 (or the pseudogene TRBV3-2) and TRBJ1-2; 9 bases agree with TRBD1. This CDR3 has 17 amino acids. V lost 3 bases to trimming and J lost 4 bases; unmatched junction nucleotides: 12. Per the germline V gene, CDR1 is LGHDT and CDR2 is YNNKEL (reference sequence). CDR3 sequence (DNA): TGTGCCAGCAGCCAGGGGACAGGGAAAATCGCGACCTATGGCTACACCTTC. It codes for CASSQGTGKIATYGYTF.

The chain couples TRBV13 to TRBJ2-3, with D possibly matching TRBD1 (5 bases). Germline V gives CDR1 PRHDT, CDR2 FYEKMQ (reference sequence). Deletions cut 3 bases from V and 2 bases from J, with 18 bases between. The CDR3 runs to 17 residues. CDR3 sequence reads: CASSLFEDSTFTDTQYF. CDR3 in DNA: TGTGCCAGCAGCTTGTTCGAAGACAGCACGTTCACAGATACGCAGTATTTT.

This chain uses TRBV27 with TRBJ2-7, with 7 nucleotides matching TRBD2. The CDR3 contains 13 residues. V gave up 2 bases and J gave up 5 bases; unmatched junction bases: 3. Germline assignment: CDR1 MNHEY and CDR2 SMNVEV (reference sequence). In DNA, the CDR3 is TGTGCCAGCAGTTTAGGGGGGGACCACGAGCAGTACTTC. It is translated as CASSLGGDHEQYF.

The gene calls are TRBV7-8 and TRBJ1-5; TRBD1 is a possible D gene (6 bases). The CDR3 contains 16 residues. Germline assignment: CDR1 SGHVS and CDR2 FQNEAQ. The V end lost 5 bases, the J end lost 3 bases, and 17 bases lay between the germline ends. In DNA, the CDR3 is TGTGCCAGCAGCCACCTACCAGGGGACCCCAATCAGCCCCAGCATTTT. Its protein is CASSHLPGDPNQPQHF.

V gene TRBV27 combines with J gene TRBJ1-2; D may be TRBD1 (6 bases). The CDR3 length is 15 residues. Germline CDR1 reads MNHEY; CDR2 reads SMNVEV (reference sequence). Trimming cost V 7 bases and J 3 bases, with 18 bases left between them. CDR3 DNA: TGTGCCAGCACCCCGTCGGGGGGCGCTCACTATGGCTACACCTTC. This codes for CASTPSGGAHYGYTF.

The J gene is TRBJ2-1, the V gene TRBV12-3 or TRBV12-4, with 9 bases identical to TRBD1. V shed 6 bases and J 13 bases; nucleotides not matched to a gene: 4. The CDR3 is made up of 11 amino acids. CDR3 nucleotide sequence: TGTGCCAGCAGCCCGGGACAGGGCCAGTTCTTC. It translates to CASSPGQGQFF.

The chain combines TRBV6-6 with TRBJ2-7, with 7 positions matching TRBD1. With 7 bases clipped from V and 2 bases from J, the junction kept 5 bases outside the gene matches. Germline lookup yields CDR1 MNHNY and CDR2 SVGAGI (reference sequence). This CDR3 contains 13 residues. The CDR3 loop is CASTLGQAYEQYF. The CDR3 DNA reads as TGTGCCAGCACCCTTGGACAGGCCTACGAGCAGTACTTC.

This clone has only one observation. Other nucleotide sequences in the sample specify the same CDR3. The chain recombines TRBV6-2 or TRBV6-3 with TRBJ2-2, with TRBD2 identical over 10 bases. Per the germline V gene, CDR1 is MNHEY and CDR2 is SVGEGT. Trimming cost V 0 bases and J 2 bases; bases outside gene matches: 6. The CDR3 loop spans 18 amino acids. The CDR3 loop reads CASSYSLAGEFNTGELFF. DNA of the CDR3: TGTGCCAGCAGTTACTCCCTAGCGGGGGAGTTTAACACCGGGGAGCTGTTTTTT.

The table lists this clone with a few counts. The chain is built from TRBV7-3 and TRBJ2-2, with TRBD1 matching over 10 bases. V shed 5 bases, J shed 2 bases, and the junction held 5 bases outside the gene matches. CDR3 length: 16 residues. The germline V gene encodes CDR1 SGHTA and CDR2 FQGTGA. CDR3 sequence: CASSTGTGVNTGELFF. CDR3 DNA sequence: TGTGCCAGCAGCACCGGGACAGGGGTCAACACCGGGGAGCTGTTTTTT.

The chain links TRBV7-2 to TRBJ1-2; weak D call: TRBD1 (6 bases). CDR1 and CDR2 from the germline V gene are SGHTA and FQGNSA. V was cut by 3 bases and J by 2 bases, with 22 bases left in between. The CDR3 contains 18 residues. The CDR3 region is CASSLQAHYRATNYGYTF. In nucleotides, the CDR3 is TGTGCCAGCAGCTTGCAAGCACATTACAGGGCCACAAACTATGGCTACACCTTC. Full variable domain (missing parts from reference TRBV7-2 and TRBJ1-2): GAGVSQSPSNKVTEKGKDVELRCDPISGHTALYWYRQSLGQGLEFLIYFQGNSAPDKSGLPSDRFSAERTGGSVSTLTIQRTQQEDSAVYLCASSLQAHYRATNYGYTFGSGTRLTVV.

This chain connects TRBV10-3 to TRBJ1-2; the match to TRBD1 covers 7 bases. J lost 2 bases, V lost 8 bases, and 2 bases had no gene match. The CDR3 is 12 residues long. Per the germline V gene, CDR1 is ENHRY and CDR2 is SYGVKD. CDR3: CAISQGNYGYTF. CDR3 sequence (DNA): TGTGCCATCTCACAGGGGAACTATGGCTACACCTTC.

In DNA form, the CDR3 reads TGTGCCAGCAGCCCAGGGTACAATGAGCAGTTCTTC. Its protein is CASSPGYNEQFF. The J gene is TRBJ2-1, the V gene TRBV5-4; D is possibly TRBD1 (5 bases). V lost 4 bases and J lost 4, with 6 bases in between. The CDR3 runs to 12 residues. The V gene's germline CDR1 is SGHNT and CDR2 YYREEE (reference sequence).

The chain carries TRBV7-9 and TRBJ1-2; unclear D gene. This CDR3 contains 13 residues. CDR1 and CDR2 (germline): SEHNR, FQNEAQ (reference sequence). Trimming took 3 bases from V and 10 from J, leaving 15 bases between them. The DNA for the CDR3 is TGTGCCAGCAGCTTTTCAGATATGGGCGACTACACCTTC. The encoded protein is CASSFSDMGDYTF.